A selection of T cell receptor beta chains follows, all from one sample in a study of blood T cell repertoires in COVID-19. The repertoire was sequenced with immunoSEQ multiplex PCR; TCRdb's copy has only in-frame clones and lacks some. The sample has under 65,000 clones, around 90% seen once. What was sequenced was peripheral blood. These receptors all come from a woman older than 75 with active COVID-19. Each CDR3 is given with its conserved first and last residue. Fields, in order: V gene, CDR3 protein.

>TRBV2
CASRTLAGVTDTQYF
>TRBV3-1/TRBV3-2
CASSQLGGGTDTQYF
>TRBV20-1
CSASPGTSGSDTQYF
>TRBV5-8
CASSLLGPSLKETQYF
>TRBV5-4
CASSPDSVGDTQYF
>TRBV30
CAWTADRASAFF
>TRBV28
CASSYSDGGLRYTF
>TRBV5-1
CASSIGTGWAGELFF
>TRBV5-1
CASTPGGSSYNEQFF
>TRBV20-1
CSASKGQGSYNSPLHF
>TRBV2
CASTRGDGYTF
>TRBV7-9
CASSLGPQPQHF
>TRBV6-2/TRBV6-3
CASSYEADTEAFF
>TRBV19
CASSLDSPGRGPELFF
>TRBV9
CASSPWTSGEYNEQFF
>TRBV6-6
CASSTSGGQETQYF
>TRBV28
CASSPPTGHEQYF
>TRBV28
CASSSGTGGQETQYF
>TRBV4-1
CASSLQGDNEQFF
>TRBV2
CASSMGQGYGYTF
>TRBV23-1
CASTRQGEGQPQHF
>TRBV5-1
CASSFDYTTLVSYGYTF
>TRBV5-1
CASRPSLADSYEQYF
>TRBV7-2
CASSPGTGGDGYTF
>TRBV3-1/TRBV3-2
CASSRTAGTYNEQFF
>TRBV3-1/TRBV3-2
CASSLVRDTQYF
>TRBV7-9
CASSSAGLERNEQFF
>TRBV12-3/TRBV12-4
CASRQGAGELFF
>TRBV6-5
CASSYSGATGNTIYF
>TRBV3-1/TRBV3-2
CASSQGRGLGETQYF
>TRBV9
CASSPNPDGADAGELFF
>TRBV29-1
CSVEVTGTTYEQYF
>TRBV19
CATEGGGYEQYF
>TRBV5-1
CASSLDGSGETQYF
>TRBV3-1/TRBV3-2
CASSQGYTRDTGELFF
>TRBV11-2
CASSLDYRSTTEQFF
>TRBV30
CAWSPQGATGYTF
>TRBV2
CASEGTGLRTSTDTQYF
>TRBV25-1
CASSEYWGTESTDTQYF
>TRBV3-1/TRBV3-2
CASSQGLLAGGKFSTDTQYF
>TRBV9
CASSVGTGTDYGYTF
>TRBV5-1
CASSLGGLFGTDTQYF
>TRBV7-8
CASSLVGGQSNYGYTF
>TRBV29-1
CSVTGAFF
>TRBV7-2
CASSLLRQEPQHF
>TRBV6-5
CATGGNQPQHF
>TRBV5-1
CASSLLAGASEETQYF
>TRBV12-3/TRBV12-4
CASSLTTHREAFF
>TRBV6-1
CASSEQPTSGGTDTQYF
>TRBV6-4
CASSDSGQGNSSPLHF
>TRBV5-1
CASSLGSGFLADIQYF
>TRBV28
CATGQGGNTIYF
>TRBV19
CASKGSRGYQPQHF
>TRBV12-3/TRBV12-4
CASSGLAGELFF